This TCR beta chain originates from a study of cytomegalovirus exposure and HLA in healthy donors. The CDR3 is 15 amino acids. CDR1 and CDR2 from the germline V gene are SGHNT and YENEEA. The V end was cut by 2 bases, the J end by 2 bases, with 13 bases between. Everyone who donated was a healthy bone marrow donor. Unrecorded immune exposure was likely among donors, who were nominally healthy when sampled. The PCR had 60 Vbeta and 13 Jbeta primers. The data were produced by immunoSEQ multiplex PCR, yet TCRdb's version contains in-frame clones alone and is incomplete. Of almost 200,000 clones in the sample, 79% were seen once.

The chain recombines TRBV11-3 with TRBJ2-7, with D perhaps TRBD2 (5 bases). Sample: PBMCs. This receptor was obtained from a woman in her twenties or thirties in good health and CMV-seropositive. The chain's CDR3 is CASSLIGTRTYEQYF. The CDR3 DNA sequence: TGTGCCAGCAGCTTAATCGGCACTAGGACCTACGAGCAGTACTTC.